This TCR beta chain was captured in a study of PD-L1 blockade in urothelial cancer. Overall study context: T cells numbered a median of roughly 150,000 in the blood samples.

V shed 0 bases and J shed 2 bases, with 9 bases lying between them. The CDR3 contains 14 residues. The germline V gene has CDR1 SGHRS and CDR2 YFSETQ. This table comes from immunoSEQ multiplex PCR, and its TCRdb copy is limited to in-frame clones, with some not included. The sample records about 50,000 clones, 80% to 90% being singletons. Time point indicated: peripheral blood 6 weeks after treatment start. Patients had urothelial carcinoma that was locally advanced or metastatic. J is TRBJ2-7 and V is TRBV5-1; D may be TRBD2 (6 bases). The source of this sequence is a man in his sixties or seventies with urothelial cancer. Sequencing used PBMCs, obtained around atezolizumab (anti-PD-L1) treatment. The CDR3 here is CASSLDGSTYEQYF. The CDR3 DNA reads TGCGCCAGCAGCTTGGACGGGAGCACCTACGAGCAGTACTTC.